This T cell receptor beta chain was captured in a study of shared clonotypes between healthy human individuals. Germline V gives CDR1 LNHDA, CDR2 SQIVND (reference sequence). The CDR3 runs 14 residues. Trimming took 6 bases from V and 3 from J, leaving 15 bases between them. Running of the assay took place at deep level. Clones were read by immunoSEQ multiplex PCR, and TCRdb kept only the in-frame ones, dropping some. The sample shows around 320,000 clones, 80% to 90% of them seen only once. The chain couples TRBV19 to TRBJ2-7; D is uncertain. Input material: memory CD8+ T cells sorted from blood. The subset is: CD45RO+ cells pooled with CCR7-negative TemRA cells. The sequence was obtained from a young man in good health. The CDR3 spells CASSWKSSFYEQYF. The CDR3 DNA is TGTGCCAGTAGCTGGAAGAGTAGTTTCTACGAGCAGTACTTC.